These T cell receptor beta chains were read from a single sample in a study of vaccination and CD4 T cells after COVID-19. These receptors have no identified antigens. TCRdb analysed the PCR reads with MiXCR anew, one entry per CDR3 protein. Of about 9,600 distinct CDR3 sequences in the sample, approximately 25% were seen once. The sequences come from CD4+ T cells from blood, cultured in vitro, collected before SARS-CoV-2 vaccination. These receptors were collected from a human donor who received a COVID-19 vaccine. Both conserved end residues are part of each CDR3. A D gene is named only where the DNA matches it firmly. Clone size appears in some rows only: once, few, many, or a class for an expanded clone.

v_gene	d_gene	j_gene	abundance	CDR3nt	CDR3aa
TRBV25-1	TRBD1	TRBJ1-2	NA	TGTGCCAGCAGTGATCCTGGACAGGGGAATTTCTATGGCTACACCTTC	CASSDPGQGNFYGYTF
TRBV5-1	NA	TRBJ1-6	few	TGCGCCAGCAGCTTGGCAGGTAGCTCCTATAATTCACCCCTCCACTTT	CASSLAGSSYNSPLHF
TRBV11-2	NA	TRBJ2-7	NA	TGTGCCAGCAGCTTAGTCGGGGCAGCAACCCACGAGCAGTACTTC	CASSLVGAATHEQYF
TRBV6-1	NA	TRBJ1-2	few	TGTGCCAGCAGTGAGAGGGGCAGGGACTATGGCTACACCTTC	CASSERGRDYGYTF
TRBV6-1	NA	TRBJ1-2	NA	TGTGCCAGCAGCCAGGACGGGGGTTCCTATGGCTACACCTTC	CASSQDGGSYGYTF
TRBV10-3	NA	TRBJ2-2	NA	TGTGCCAGTAGGGGGGGACGACAGTCGAACACCGGGGAGCTGTTTTTT	CASRGGRQSNTGELFF
TRBV10-3	NA	TRBJ2-2	few	TGTGCCATCAGTCCACTATTGGGGTCCGGGGAGCTGTTTTTT	CAISPLLGSGELFF
TRBV5-1	TRBD1	TRBJ2-3	once	TGCGCCAGCAGCTTGGCCGGGACAGGGCGCACAGATACGCAGTATTTT	CASSLAGTGRTDTQYF
TRBV10-1	NA	TRBJ1-1	NA	TGCGCCAGCAGTGAGTCTAGGATTGCCCATACTGAAGCTTTCTTT	CASSESRIAHTEAFF
TRBV10-1	TRBD1	TRBJ2-5	NA	TGCGCCAGCATCGGTGTAGGGGACAGAAAAGAGACCCAGTACTTC	CASIGVGDRKETQYF
TRBV25-1	NA	TRBJ1-1	few	TGTGCCAGCGGAAGTAGTGGGGGTGGAGCTGAAGCTTTCTTT	CASGSSGGGAEAFF
TRBV7-9	NA	TRBJ1-1	medium-sized	TGTGCCAGCAGCTTCGGGAACACTGAAGCTTTCTTT	CASSFGNTEAFF
TRBV7-7	NA	TRBJ2-5	NA	TGTGCCAGCAGCCCACCGGGTGGTCAAGAGACCCAGTACTTC	CASSPPGGQETQYF
TRBV7-2	NA	TRBJ1-2	few	TGTGCCAGCAGCTTAGGACCACAGTCCTCCTATGGCTACACCTTC	CASSLGPQSSYGYTF
TRBV21-1	NA	TRBJ2-7	NA	TGTGCCAGCAGCGGTACTAGGGGGCGACCCTCCTACGAGCAGTACTTC	CASSGTRGRPSYEQYF
TRBV2	NA	TRBJ2-1	NA	TGTGCCAGCAGTGGGGGCAGGTCCTACAATGAGCAGTTCTTC	CASSGGRSYNEQFF
TRBV6-1	TRBD2	TRBJ2-3	few	TGTGCCAGCAGTCAGGGAGCGGGGAGCCCTCGGGATACGCAGTATTTT	CASSQGAGSPRDTQYF
TRBV19	NA	TRBJ1-2	NA	TGTGCCAGTAGTATAGGAGGGGAGAACTATGGCTACACCTTC	CASSIGGENYGYTF
TRBV11-1	NA	TRBJ2-7	NA	TGTGCCAGCAGCTTTACAGGGACCTACGAGCAGTACTTC	CASSFTGTYEQYF
TRBV6-1	TRBD2	TRBJ2-7	NA	TGTGCCAGCAGTGAAAGGGTAGCGGGGGGCTCCGGAGAGCAGTACTTC	CASSERVAGGSGEQYF
TRBV5-1	TRBD1	TRBJ1-3	NA	TGCGCCAGCAGCTTGAGGGGGCAGGGAAACACCATATATTTT	CASSLRGQGNTIYF
TRBV5-4	TRBD1	TRBJ2-3	few	TGTGCCAGCAGCAGATATAGGACAGGGCAAGGGGATACGCAGTATTTT	CASSRYRTGQGDTQYF
TRBV12-5	TRBD2	TRBJ2-7	NA	TGTGCTAGTGGTTTGGTACGGTGGCGGGGGGGCCCGACTTCCTACGGGCAGTACTTC	CASGLVRWRGGPTSYGQYF
TRBV20-1	NA	TRBJ1-1	NA	TGCAGTGCTCCCCTGAACACTGAAGCTTTCTTT	CSAPLNTEAFF
TRBV6-5	TRBD1	TRBJ1-2	NA	TGTGCCAGCAGTTACTCGTCGGCAGGGGGTAACTATGGCTACACCTTC	CASSYSSAGGNYGYTF
TRBV2	TRBD2	TRBJ2-5	few	TGTGCCCAGGGCTATAGCGGGGGGGCCGCAGAGACCCAGTACTTC	CAQGYSGGAAETQYF
TRBV27	NA	TRBJ1-1	few	TGTGCCAGCAGTTTACAAGGAAGTACTGAAGCTTTCTTT	CASSLQGSTEAFF
TRBV30	NA	TRBJ2-6	few	TGTGCGAGCTCTGGGGCCAACGTCCTGACTTTC	CASSGANVLTF
TRBV19	TRBD2	TRBJ2-7	NA	TGTGCCAGTAGAAGCGGGGCGTGGACCGACGAGCAGTACTTC	CASRSGAWTDEQYF
TRBV11-3	NA	TRBJ1-5	NA	TGTGCCAGCAGCTTAGAACAGCTCGCTCCCCAGCATTTT	CASSLEQLAPQHF
TRBV6-5	TRBD1	TRBJ2-3	few	TGTGCCAGCAGTTACTCACAAGACAGGGCGTATTTT	CASSYSQDRAYF
TRBV5-1	TRBD2	TRBJ2-3	NA	TGCGCCAGCAGCTTGGCCCAAGCGGGGGGCGCAGATACGCAGTATTTT	CASSLAQAGGADTQYF
TRBV19	NA	TRBJ1-2	NA	TGTGCCAGTAGTATATCGATTATAAGGGACTATGGCTACACCTTC	CASSISIIRDYGYTF
TRBV25-1	NA	TRBJ2-5	few	TGTGCCAGCAGTTCTCGACAGAACCAAGAGACCCAGTACTTC	CASSSRQNQETQYF
TRBV12-3/TRBV12-4	NA	TRBJ2-5	NA	TGTGCCAGCAGTCGGGACACCCAAGAGACCCAGTACTTC	CASSRDTQETQYF
TRBV7-9	NA	TRBJ2-6	NA	TGTGCCAGCAGCCTCCTACCTGGGGCCAACGTCCTGACTTTC	CASSLLPGANVLTF
TRBV2	NA	TRBJ1-3	NA	TGTGCCAGCAGTGACGACCAGGGAGTCTCTGGAAACACCATATATTTT	CASSDDQGVSGNTIYF
TRBV20-1	NA	TRBJ1-5	NA	TGCAGTGCTAGAGATAGACACGTTAGCAATCAGCCCCAGCATTTT	CSARDRHVSNQPQHF
TRBV7-2	TRBD2	TRBJ2-5	few	TGTGCCAGCAGCACACGCCCGGGACTAGCGGGGGGTACCCAAGAGACCCAGTACTTC	CASSTRPGLAGGTQETQYF
TRBV24-1	TRBD2	TRBJ2-1	NA	TGTGCCACCAGTGATTCAGGACTAGCGGGGGGGCGATACAATGAGCAGTTCTTC	CATSDSGLAGGRYNEQFF
TRBV20-1	TRBD2	TRBJ2-7	few	TGCAGTGCTAGTCAGCGGGAAAACTACGAGCAGTACTTC	CSASQRENYEQYF
TRBV24-1	NA	TRBJ2-2	few	TGTGCCACCAGTGACCCCAGGGTACACCTAACCACCGGGGAGCTGTTTTTT	CATSDPRVHLTTGELFF
TRBV19	TRBD2	TRBJ2-5	large	TGTGCCAGTAGTCCCGACAACCTGGGACTAGGCCAAGAGACCCAGTACTTC	CASSPDNLGLGQETQYF
TRBV6-1	NA	TRBJ1-3	NA	TGTGCCAGCAGACTTTCCGACGATTCTGGAAACACCATATATTTT	CASRLSDDSGNTIYF
TRBV20-1	TRBD1	TRBJ1-6	NA	TGCAGTGCTAGAGCTGGAGGACAGGGGGTCCTTTGGAATTCACCCCTCCACTTT	CSARAGGQGVLWNSPLHF